Listed below are T cell receptor beta chains from one sample, sequenced in a study of graft-versus-host responses after intestinal transplantation. The method was immunoSEQ multiplex PCR; TCRdb's version includes in-frame clones alone and lacks a portion of them. The sample has 75,000 to 100,000 clones, 86% seen once. Sequencing was performed on PBMCs, taken 255 days after intestinal transplant. The receptors shown here come from a human patient who received an intestinal transplant, so some T cells may come from the graft donor. Both conserved end residues are part of each CDR3. Fields, in order: J gene, V gene, D gene, CDR3 DNA, CDR3 protein. D genes are given only for firm matches.

>TRBJ2-7|TRBV11-2|-
TGTGCCAGCAGCTATACAGGGCCCTACGAGCAGTACTTC
CASSYTGPYEQYF
>TRBJ2-7|TRBV7-8|-
TGTGCCAGCAGCTACCTAGCTGACGAGCAGTACTTC
CASSYLADEQYF
>TRBJ1-2|TRBV5-6|TRBD1
TGTGCCAGCAGCTTCGGGACAGGGGACCTTTATGGCTACACCTTC
CASSFGTGDLYGYTF
>TRBJ1-2|TRBV21-1|-
TGTGCCAGCAGCAAAGACGGTTTCTATGGCTACACCTTC
CASSKDGFYGYTF
>TRBJ2-5|TRBV27|TRBD2
TGTGCCAGCAGACTAGCGGGCCAAGAGACCCAGTACTTC
CASRLAGQETQYF
>TRBJ1-5|TRBV6-1|-
TGTGCCAGCAGTGGAGGGGTGTCTCAGCCCCAGCATTTT
CASSGGVSQPQHF
>TRBJ1-2|TRBV29-1|-
TGCAGCGTTTTACCTGTCGGGAGCTATGGCTACACCTTC
CSVLPVGSYGYTF
>TRBJ2-2|TRBV19|-
TGTGCCAGTAGTATAAACAGGGCAAACACCGGGGAGCTGTTTTTT
CASSINRANTGELFF
>TRBJ2-2|TRBV7-3|TRBD1
TGTGCCAGCATCGTGGACAGGGGAGATCACGGGGAGCTGTTTTTT
CASIVDRGDHGELFF
>TRBJ2-1|TRBV27|-
TGTGCCAGCAGTGCTTACTCCTACAATGAGCAGTTCTTC
CASSAYSYNEQFF
>TRBJ1-1|TRBV6-5|-
TGTGCCAGCAGTTACTCAAGGGTCACTGAAGCTTTCTTT
CASSYSRVTEAFF
>TRBJ2-2|TRBV28|-
TGTGCCAGCAGTCGGCCCACCGGGGAGCTGTTTTTT
CASSRPTGELFF
>TRBJ2-5|TRBV11-3|TRBD2
TGTGCCAGCAGCCCCCCCGTTCTAGCGGGAGGGACGCAAGAGACCCAGTACTTC
CASSPPVLAGGTQETQYF
>TRBJ2-5|TRBV27|-
TGTGCCAGCAGGGCTCTAAACCAAGAGACCCAGTACTTC
CASRALNQETQYF
>TRBJ1-3|TRBV18|-
TGTGCCAGCTCACGAGACTCTGGAAACACCATATATTTT
CASSRDSGNTIYF
>TRBJ2-1|TRBV27|TRBD2
TGTGCCAGCAGTTTCAGTGGAGTAGCGGGCAATGAGCAGTTCTTC
CASSFSGVAGNEQFF
>TRBJ1-5|TRBV6-6|TRBD1
TGTGCCAGCAGCAGCACCGGACAGGTCCATCAGCCCCAGCATTTT
CASSSTGQVHQPQHF